A single TCR beta chain is shown here with its context. As originally analysed: Reference gene primer amplification yielded estimated nucleated cell counts. Profiling relied on immunoSEQ multiplex PCR, and the TCRdb table lists in-frame clones only, not all of them. The V and J calls and the clone size are those of that table, but D and trimming were determined from the DNA. The sample includes about 250,000 clones, roughly nine tenths of them seen just once. The data belong to a study of blood T cell repertoires in COVID-19. As for the study in general: Samples taken during acute and convalescent COVID-19 were collected in the United States, Italy and Spain. PBMCs, B-cell-depleted T cells, or T cells provided the cDNA or gDNA that made up the material.

All enrollees were roughly 18 to 89 years old and from fewer than 25 US areas. This CDR3 is 16 amino acids long. Germline lookup yields CDR1 MDHEN and CDR2 SYDVKM. The J segment lost 0 bases and the V segment lost 3 bases, leaving 5 bases of the junction unmatched. This TCR was recovered from a woman in her forties or fifties who had recovered from COVID-19. Sequencing used PBMCs or T cells enriched from blood (not recorded which). The chain uses TRBV28 and TRBJ1-5, with 7 bases lining up with TRBD1. The CDR3 sequence is CASSLGGQRSNQPQHF. CDR3 coding DNA: TGTGCCAGCAGTTTGGGGGGACAGCGTAGCAATCAGCCCCAGCATTTT.